This TCR beta chain was obtained from a study of blood T cell repertoires in COVID-19. Overall study: Donors in the United States, Italy and Spain gave samples during acute or convalescent COVID-19.

Authors' analysis steps: Reference gene primers were amplified, and this amplification served to estimate nucleated cell counts. The data were produced by immunoSEQ multiplex PCR, yet TCRdb's version contains in-frame clones alone and is incomplete. V and J calls and clone size follow that table, whereas D and trimming were derived from the DNA. Among around 250,000 clones listed, around 88% were seen once. The CDR3 is 15 amino acids. Trimming pared 1 base from V and 0 bases from J, leaving 7 bases between. Germline V CDR1 and CDR2: SGHDN, FVKESK. The TCR comes from an elderly man with acute or convalescent COVID-19. The sample comprised peripheral blood. The chain joins TRBV14 to TRBJ1-3; D not certain. In DNA form, the CDR3 reads TGTGCCAGCAGCCAAGTAACACCCTCTGGAAACACCATATATTTT. It specifies CASSQVTPSGNTIYF.